This is a list of T cell receptor beta chains from one sample in a study of breast tumors, draining lymph nodes, adjacent tissues. One entry per CDR3 protein, called by TCRdb with MiXCR from the multiplex PCR reads. Of about 200,000 distinct CDR3 sequences in the sample, roughly 29% are singletons; the top ten hold around 4.5%. The sample comprised axillary lymph node tissue. These TCRs come from a female donor with breast cancer. Some clones in this sample may be carry-over from other donors' samples. Each CDR3 is given with its conserved first and last residue. Each record gives: CDR3 DNA, CDR3 protein, V gene, clone size, D gene, J gene. A D gene is named only where the DNA matches it firmly. Rows give clone size only sometimes, using once, few, many, or a class for an expanded clone.

CDR3nt: TGTGCCAGCAGAGGAGGCGGTGGGGGCATTCAGTACTTC
CDR3aa: CASRGGGGGIQYF
v_gene: TRBV19
abundance: many
d_gene: .
j_gene: TRBJ2-4

CDR3nt: TGTGCCAGCAGCTATGGGACTGCCCAAGGGACCCAGTACTTC
CDR3aa: CASSYGTAQGTQYF
v_gene: TRBV5-6
abundance: .
d_gene: .
j_gene: TRBJ2-5

CDR3nt: TGCAGTGAGACTAGCGGGGGGGACATGGAGACCCAGTACTTC
CDR3aa: CSETSGGDMETQYF
v_gene: TRBV20-1
abundance: many
d_gene: TRBD2
j_gene: TRBJ2-5

CDR3nt: TGCGCCAGCAGCCAAGATCGCAGCACCGGGGAGCTGTTTTTT
CDR3aa: CASSQDRSTGELFF
v_gene: TRBV4-1
abundance: many
d_gene: .
j_gene: TRBJ2-2

CDR3nt: TGTGCCAGCAGTCCCGGGACATCCTATGGCTACACCTTC
CDR3aa: CASSPGTSYGYTF
v_gene: TRBV6-5
abundance: many
d_gene: .
j_gene: TRBJ1-2

CDR3nt: TGTGCCAGCAGTGAAAGGACAAGGGGGGGAGAGACCCAGTACTTC
CDR3aa: CASSERTRGGETQYF
v_gene: TRBV25-1
abundance: few
d_gene: .
j_gene: TRBJ2-5

CDR3nt: TGTGCCTGGTCGGCGTGGGGGGGGGACACTGAAGCTTTCTTT
CDR3aa: CAWSAWGGDTEAFF
v_gene: TRBV30
abundance: .
d_gene: .
j_gene: TRBJ1-1

CDR3nt: TGTGCCAGCAGCTCCGGGGACGGGGGCTCCTACGAGCAGTACTTC
CDR3aa: CASSSGDGGSYEQYF
v_gene: TRBV7-6
abundance: many
d_gene: .
j_gene: TRBJ2-7

CDR3nt: TGTGCCAGCAGCGTAGAGGCGAACACCGGGGAGCTGTTTTTT
CDR3aa: CASSVEANTGELFF
v_gene: TRBV9
abundance: many
d_gene: .
j_gene: TRBJ2-2

CDR3nt: TGTGCCACCCAATTCCAGACCGGGGAGCTGTTTTTT
CDR3aa: CATQFQTGELFF
v_gene: TRBV12-3/TRBV12-4
abundance: many
d_gene: .
j_gene: TRBJ2-2

CDR3nt: TGTGCCAGCAGTTTTACAGGGCATTCCCCCCTCCACTTT
CDR3aa: CASSFTGHSPLHF
v_gene: TRBV28
abundance: many
d_gene: .
j_gene: TRBJ1-6

CDR3nt: TGTGCCAGCAGTCACGGACAGGGAAACACCATATATTTT
CDR3aa: CASSHGQGNTIYF
v_gene: TRBV5-6
abundance: .
d_gene: .
j_gene: TRBJ1-3

CDR3nt: TGTGCCAGCAGCGTAGGCGTAGCGCAAGAGACCCAGTACTTC
CDR3aa: CASSVGVAQETQYF
v_gene: TRBV9
abundance: many
d_gene: .
j_gene: TRBJ2-5

CDR3nt: TGTGCCACCGAAAGAGGGTTCCCAGAGCACAGCCCGGGGACTCCCCGCAAAAACCAGACCCAGTACTTC
CDR3aa: CATERGFPEHSPGTPRKNQTQYF
v_gene: TRBV15
abundance: .
d_gene: .
j_gene: TRBJ2-5